The clone carrying this T cell receptor beta chain appeared many times. What it recognizes is unknown. Germline CDR1 and CDR2: KGHSH and LQKENI. Trimming stripped 2 bases from V and 4 bases from J, with 8 bases between. The CDR3 covers 13 residues. These data belong to a study of human T cells and chemical hapten exposure. Study-wide background: Among samples, TCR yields varied mainly because of small differences in pooled library volume.

Regarding the study as a whole: Those TCRs sitting above 1 in 1000 frequency stayed the same with DPC sensitization.

Total RNA was extracted from unfractionated whole blood. The study used a library that attached unique molecular identifiers to individual cDNA molecules. Per the original data handling: There were a median of approximately 96,000 TCRs per sample, with a range from about 23,224 to 690,600. TCRdb itself ran the 5' RACE reads through MiXCR, one entry per CDR3 protein. The V and J calls follow TCRdb's processing rather than the paper's. The sample lists 80,000 or so distinct CDR3 sequences, approximately 15% occurring once. The V and J genes are TRBV18 and TRBJ1-2; D remains ambiguous. This TCR was sampled from a female donor in good health. The CDR3 DNA reads TGTGCCAGCTCACCAGGCCAGCCCTATGGCTACACCTTC. Translation: CASSPGQPYGYTF.